This T cell receptor (beta chain) was retrieved from a study of blood T cell repertoires in COVID-19. Generated by immunoSEQ multiplex PCR, the TCRdb table keeps only in-frame clones and is missing some. The table has 250,000 to 300,000 clones, 90% seen once. Per germline, CDR1 SGHDT and CDR2 YYEEEE. The CDR3 loop spans 15 amino acids. V was trimmed by 4 bases and J by 3 bases, leaving 13 bases between them. The chain uses TRBV5-6 and TRBJ1-4; no clear D gene. The receptor comes from a woman aged 50 to 60 with COVID-19, enrolled during active disease. The source material was peripheral blood. The CDR3 loop reads CASSPGIRSNEKLFF. The CDR3 DNA reads as TGTGCCAGCAGCCCGGGGATCCGATCTAATGAAAAACTGTTTTTT.